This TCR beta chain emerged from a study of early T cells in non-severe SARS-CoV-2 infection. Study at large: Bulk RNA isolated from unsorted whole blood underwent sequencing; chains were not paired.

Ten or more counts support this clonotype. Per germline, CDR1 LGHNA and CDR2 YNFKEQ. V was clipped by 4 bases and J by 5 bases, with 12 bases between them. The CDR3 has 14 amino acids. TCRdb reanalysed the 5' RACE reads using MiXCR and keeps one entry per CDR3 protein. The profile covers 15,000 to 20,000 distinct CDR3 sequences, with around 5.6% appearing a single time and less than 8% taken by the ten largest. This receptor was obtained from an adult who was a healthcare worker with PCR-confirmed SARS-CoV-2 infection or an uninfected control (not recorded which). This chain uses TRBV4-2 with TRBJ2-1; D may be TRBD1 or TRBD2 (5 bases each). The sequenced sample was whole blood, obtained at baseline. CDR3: CASSLQGPDNEQFF. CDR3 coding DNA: TGTGCCAGCAGCCTGCAGGGACCTGACAATGAGCAGTTCTTC.